This entry lists 10 T cell receptor beta chains sequenced from one sample in a study of T-cell reconstitution after alpha-beta-depleted transplantation in children (dated by TCRdb to between 2015 and 2016). Libraries were made using PCR. For sequencing, an Illumina HiSeq 2500 was employed. TCR libraries were prepared with molecular barcoding, using unique molecular identifiers to normalize TCRbeta repertoire quantification. TCRdb handled the public reads itself, with Q25 trimming in fastp and clone calling in MiXCR, and kept productive beta chains. Here each entry gathers all rows of one CDR3 protein and keeps the most common genes and DNA. Present in this sample are about 610,000 distinct CDR3 sequences, approximately 10% of which were seen just once. The ten largest clones take up less than 5% of the sample. This specimen consisted of PBMCs from the stem cell graft donor, obtained from the stem cell graft. These receptors were obtained from a human donor who donated a stem cell graft to a child with acute myeloid leukemia.

V gene TRBV29-1 combines with J gene TRBJ2-3; D is possibly TRBD2 (5 bases). Between the trimmed V and J ends, which lost 7 bases and 2 bases, there was a span of 13 bases. The CDR3 contains 13 residues. Germline CDR1 and CDR2: SQVTM and ANQGSEA. In DNA form, the CDR3 reads TGCAGCGAACTAACCCGGGACACAGATACGCAGTATTTT. This codes for CSELTRDTDTQYF.

Ten or more counts support this clonotype. The CDR3 loop is CASSFNNEQYF. CDR3 bases: TGTGCCAGCAGTTTTAACAACGAGCAGTACTTC. The rearrangement links TRBV27 to TRBJ2-7; no definite D call. The V end lost 3 bases, the J end lost 5 bases, and 5 bases lay between the germline ends. Looked up from germline, CDR1 is MNHEY and CDR2 is SMNVEV (reference sequence). This CDR3 spans 11 amino acids.

In its sample, this clonotype was seen many times. This sequence joins TRBV5-6 and TRBJ2-1; 7 positions match TRBD2. From germline, CDR1 is SGHDT and CDR2 YYEEEE. The CDR3 has 15 residues. V lost 1 base, J lost 8 bases, and 9 bases stayed unmatched. The CDR3 protein is CASSLRAGEGYEQFF. The CDR3 nucleotides read TGTGCCAGCAGCTTGAGGGCTGGGGAGGGCTATGAGCAGTTCTTC.

The V and J genes are TRBV10-3 and TRBJ1-1; D remains ambiguous. CDR3 length: 15 amino acids. V was cut by 0 bases and J by 5 bases, with 13 bases left in between. Germline-derived CDR1 and CDR2 are ENHRY and SYGVKD. The CDR3 coding sequence is TGTGCCATCAGTGAGTCGGAGACCTTGGGGACTGAAGCTTTCTTT. Amino acid sequence: CAISESETLGTEAFF.

This clonotype was picked up a small number of times. The chain combines TRBV12-3 or TRBV12-4 with TRBJ2-7, with D perhaps matching TRBD2 (5 bases). The ends were cut back, 5 bases at V and 0 bases at J, with 11 bases in the middle. The CDR3 runs to 14 residues. The CDR3 spells CASSVRESSYEQYF. Written as DNA, the CDR3 is TGTGCCAGCAGTGTAAGGGAGAGCTCCTACGAGCAGTACTTC.

This clonotype was seen at least ten times. This chain uses TRBV29-1 with TRBJ2-1, with TRBD1 matching 7 bases. This CDR3 is 14 amino acids long. V trimming: 5 bases; J trimming: 4 bases; junction bases outside the gene matches: 8. CDR1 and CDR2 from the germline V gene are SQVTM and ANQGSEA. In DNA form, the CDR3 reads TGCAGCGTTTCGTGGGGACAGTCTTACAATGAGCAGTTCTTC. As protein: CSVSWGQSYNEQFF.

This clonotype was picked up many times. The chain is built from TRBV7-3 and TRBJ2-1, with 11 bases aligning to TRBD2. The CDR3 has 17 amino acids. Germline-derived CDR1 and CDR2 are SGHTA and FQGTGA. J gave up 7 bases and V 5 bases, and 13 bases lay outside the gene matches. The CDR3 spells CASSASPLAGGNNEQFF. CDR3 nucleotides: TGTGCCAGCAGCGCCTCTCCCCTAGCGGGAGGCAATAATGAGCAGTTCTTC.

This chain links TRBV29-1 with TRBJ2-6; D is unclear. Germline CDR1 reads SQVTM; CDR2 reads ANQGSEA. The CDR3 contains 15 residues. The ends were cut back, 1 base at V and 1 base at J, with 8 bases in the middle. CDR3 in amino acids: CSVEVFGSGANVLTF. The CDR3 nucleotides read TGCAGCGTTGAAGTATTTGGGTCTGGGGCCAACGTCCTGACTTTC.

V usage is TRBV7-3 and J usage is TRBJ2-6; D remains ambiguous. This CDR3 region has 15 residues. V shed 3 bases and J shed 0 bases, with 6 bases lying between them. The germline V gene encodes CDR1 SGHTA and CDR2 FQGTGA. DNA of the CDR3: TGTGCCAGCAGCTTCGGATTCTCTGGGGCCAACGTCCTGACTTTC. Its protein product is CASSFGFSGANVLTF.

This clonotype was detected only once. One junction end does not reproduce the germline sequence, and a read error may be involved. The chain carries TRBV5-7 and TRBJ1-5, with 7 positions matching TRBD1. TRBV5-7 is an ORF for which the function is uncertain. CDR3 length equals 14 residues. The CDR3 nucleotides read TGTTCCAGCAGCTTTGACAGGGGCAATCAGCCCCAGCATTTT. This encodes CSSSFDRGNQPQHF.